One sample yielded the 21 T cell receptor beta chains listed below, sequenced in a study of T cells in localized non-small cell lung cancer. Sequencing used immunoSEQ multiplex PCR; TCRdb keeps in-frame clones, though not all of them. The table has approximately 1,500 clones, about 26% seen once. The specimen comprised lung tumor tissue, sampled before any cancer treatment. The receptors shown here come from a man between 35 and 75 years old with stage I lung adenocarcinoma.

This chain links TRBV19 with TRBJ2-1; TRBD2 matches at 7 bases. V dropped 4 bases and J dropped 2; count of bases not matched to a gene: 5. The CDR3 covers 15 residues. The germline V gene has CDR1 LNHDA and CDR2 SQIVND (reference sequence). The CDR3 DNA is TGTGCCAGTAGTAGGTCGAGCGGGGCCTACAATGAGCAGTTCTTC. Its protein product is CASSRSSGAYNEQFF.

V usage is TRBV5-1 and J usage is TRBJ2-2; possibly TRBD2 for D (6 bases). The germline CDR1 and CDR2 sequences are SGHRS and YFSETQ. There are 15 residues in the CDR3. The germline V and J ends were trimmed by 1 base and 5 bases, with 12 bases remaining between them. Written as DNA, the CDR3 is TGCGCCAGCAGCTTGTCGGGGGTTGGTACCGGGGAGCTGTTTTTT. This translates into CASSLSGVGTGELFF.

This clone is labeled large. V and J are TRBV28 and TRBJ2-7; D remains ambiguous. The CDR3 length is 12 residues. The V gene's germline CDR1 is MDHEN and CDR2 SYDVKM. The V and J ends lost 8 bases and 2 bases respectively, with 10 bases between them. CDR3 DNA: TGTGCCAGCGGTGCAGGTCCCTACGAGCAGTACTTC. This encodes CASGAGPYEQYF. The whole variable domain, filled in from reference TRBV28 and TRBJ2-7, reads DVKVTQSSRYLVKRTGEKVFLECVQDMDHENMFWYRQDPGLGLRLIYFSYDVKMKEKGDIPEGYSVSREKKERFSLILESASTNQTSMYLCASGAGPYEQYFGPGTRLTVT.

The gene calls are TRBV30 and TRBJ2-7; D is undetermined. Germline V CDR1 and CDR2: GTSNPN, SVGIG (reference sequence). CDR3 size: 13 residues. V lost 0 bases, J lost 5 bases, and 11 bases lay in between. DNA of the CDR3: TGTGCCTGGAGTGTACGGGTAGATAACGAGCAGTACTTC. It encodes CAWSVRVDNEQYF.

Concerning this clone itself: An end of the junction does not agree with germline; a read error may underlie this. The rearrangement joins TRBV6-8 to TRBJ1-4, with TRBD1 identical over 9 bases. CDR1 is MNHGY and CDR2 is SAAAGT in the germline V gene. The CDR3 has 17 residues. The chain's CDR3 is CAISAGLTGQGGEKLFF. CDR3 sequence (DNA): TGTGCCATCAGTGCTGGACTAACGGGACAGGGCGGTGAAAAACTGTTTTTT.

This chain connects TRBV6-8 to TRBJ1-1; 7 positions agree with TRBD1. Trimming cost V 6 bases and J 5 bases; bases outside gene matches: 9. The CDR3 totals 14 residues. Germline V lookup: CDR1 MNHGY, CDR2 SAAAGT. The CDR3 here is CASRKGALWTEAFF. The CDR3 DNA is TGTGCCAGCAGGAAGGGGGCCCTCTGGACTGAAGCTTTCTTT.

In its sample, this clone is medium-sized (0.01 to 0.1%). The V gene is TRBV11-3, the J gene TRBJ2-7; D is possibly TRBD1 (6 bases). Germline CDR1 SGHNT, CDR2 YENEEA. Trimming pared 4 bases from V and 5 bases from J, leaving 15 bases between. The CDR3 covers 14 residues. This chain's CDR3 is CASSSPTGFHEQYF. The CDR3 region has the DNA TGTGCCAGCAGCTCCCCCACAGGGTTCCACGAGCAGTACTTC.

This chain links TRBV19 with TRBJ2-5; no definite D call. CDR3 length: 13 amino acids. V lost 6 bases and J 1 base, leaving 9 bases between the germline ends. Germline V CDR1 and CDR2: LNHDA, SQIVND (reference sequence). Here the CDR3 reads CASSGIGQETQYF. The CDR3 DNA is TGTGCCAGTAGCGGTATCGGCCAAGAGACCCAGTACTTC.

In its sample, this clone ranks as medium-sized. This rearrangement joins TRBV1 to TRBJ2-7; the table's D call TRBD1 went unverified against the DNA. TRBV1 is an annotated pseudogene. The CDR3 consists of 14 residues. In DNA form, the CDR3 reads TGCGCCAGCAGCCAAGCGCAGGGTCCCTACGAGCAGTACTTC. It codes for CASSQAQGPYEQYF.

Relative to its sample, this clone is large. The rearrangement uses TRBV11-3 and TRBJ2-7; 8 bases are shared with TRBD2. This CDR3 is 16 amino acids long. J gave up 0 bases and V 5 bases, and 9 bases lay outside the gene matches. Germline V gene sequence: CDR1 SGHNT, CDR2 YENEEA. This CDR3 is CASSPNWGTSSYEQYF. For the CDR3, the DNA is TGTGCCAGCAGCCCAAATTGGGGGACTAGCTCCTACGAGCAGTACTTC.

J is TRBJ1-4 and V is TRBV6-8; 7 nucleotides agree with TRBD1. The germline V gene has CDR1 MNHGY and CDR2 SAAAGT. The junction had 6 bases not matched to a gene; V was cut back by 6 bases and J by 5 bases. The CDR3 extends over 14 amino acids. The chain's CDR3 is CASSPTGTNEKLFF. The CDR3 DNA reads as TGTGCCAGCAGCCCGACAGGGACAAATGAAAAACTGTTTTTT.

In this sample, this clone turned up a few times. The CDR3 is CASSLGRDRIYEQYF. CDR3 coding DNA: TGTGCCAGCAGCTTAGGCCGGGACAGGATCTACGAGCAGTACTTC. The J gene is TRBJ2-7, the V gene TRBV11-3, with TRBD1 identical over 8 bases. The CDR3 runs 15 residues. J was trimmed by 3 bases and V by 1 base; bases with no gene match: 5. The V gene's germline CDR1 is SGHNT and CDR2 YENEEA.

This clone was observed a handful of times. The rearrangement links TRBV6-8 to TRBJ1-4; D might be TRBD1 (6 bases). Germline-derived CDR1 and CDR2 are MNHGY and SAAAGT. V was shortened by 4 bases and J by 4 bases, with 13 bases between the two germline ends. This CDR3 comprises 15 residues. CDR3: CASSLRTADNEKLFF. The CDR3 DNA follows: TGTGCCAGCAGTTTAAGGACAGCCGATAATGAAAAACTGTTTTTT.

The chain carries TRBV28 and TRBJ2-3; 7 positions match TRBD2. Germline values: CDR1 MDHEN, CDR2 SYDVKM. V shed 2 bases, J shed 1 base, and the junction held 6 bases outside the gene matches. CDR3 size: 16 residues. DNA for the CDR3: TGTGCCAGCAGTTTAGGAATAGGGAGGGGCACAGATACGCAGTATTTT. Its translation: CASSLGIGRGTDTQYF.

The chain has TRBV11-3 and TRBJ1-4; 7 nucleotides match TRBD1. The CDR3 totals 14 residues. Germline lookup yields CDR1 SGHNT and CDR2 YENEEA. V lost 1 base and J lost 6; bases outside the gene matches: 2. The CDR3 reads CASSLGGTDEKLFF. In DNA, the CDR3 is TGTGCCAGCAGCTTAGGGGGGACAGATGAAAAACTGTTTTTT.

The chain is built from TRBV18 and TRBJ1-4; no clear D gene. The CDR3 consists of 15 residues. Trimming removed 3 bases from V and 2 bases from J, with 10 bases in between. Germline V CDR1 and CDR2: KGHSH, LQKENI. The CDR3 reads CASSPSAGTNEKLFF. The CDR3 DNA follows: TGTGCCAGCTCACCTTCGGCGGGGACTAATGAAAAACTGTTTTTT.

This chain joins TRBV7-2 and TRBJ2-3; D possibly corresponds to TRBD2 (5 bases). Germline assignment: CDR1 SGHTA and CDR2 FQGNSA. The CDR3 is made up of 13 amino acids. The V and J ends lost 5 bases and 4 bases respectively, with 10 bases between them. The CDR3 DNA reads TGTGCCAGCAGCCGTTACGGGGCAGATACGCAGTATTTT. Translating it yields CASSRYGADTQYF.

In its sample, this clone is large (0.1 to 1%). This chain links TRBV11-3 with TRBJ2-7; 9 nucleotides align to TRBD1. Trimming at V came to 4 bases and at J to 2 bases, leaving 3 bases not matched to a gene. Germline lookup yields CDR1 SGHNT and CDR2 YENEEA. CDR3 length: 14 amino acids. The CDR3 nucleotides read TGTGCCAGCAGCTGGGGACAGGGTCCCTACGAGCAGTACTTC. It translates to CASSWGQGPYEQYF.

The chain recombines TRBV11-3 with TRBJ1-3; 9 bases map to TRBD1. V lost 4 bases to trimming and J lost 3 bases; unmatched junction nucleotides: 4. Per germline, CDR1 SGHNT and CDR2 YENEEA. CDR3 length equals 15 residues. The CDR3 DNA reads TGTGCCAGCAGCTCACAGGGGGCGCATGGAAACACCATATATTTT. It codes for CASSSQGAHGNTIYF.

This clone has more than one count but fewer than ten. The V gene is TRBV18, the J gene TRBJ2-7, with D possibly matching TRBD2 (5 bases). The V and J ends lost 6 bases and 5 bases respectively, with 20 bases between them. This CDR3 has 15 amino acids. In germline, CDR1 is KGHSH, CDR2 LQKENI. The DNA for the CDR3 is TGTGCCAGCTCCCTAACCGCGAGGGAGAGAGACGAGCAGTACTTC. It specifies CASSLTARERDEQYF.

By share, this clone ranks as large. V gene TRBV28 combines with J gene TRBJ2-5, with 13 bases that match TRBD2. The germline CDR1 and CDR2 sequences are MDHEN and SYDVKM. Germline trimming cut 6 bases from V and 4 bases from J; bases unmatched to any gene: 8. This CDR3 spans 16 amino acids. For the CDR3, the DNA is TGTGCCAGCAGGAAACTAGCGGGAGGGGTCCGAGAGACCCAGTACTTC. Translating gives CASRKLAGGVRETQYF.